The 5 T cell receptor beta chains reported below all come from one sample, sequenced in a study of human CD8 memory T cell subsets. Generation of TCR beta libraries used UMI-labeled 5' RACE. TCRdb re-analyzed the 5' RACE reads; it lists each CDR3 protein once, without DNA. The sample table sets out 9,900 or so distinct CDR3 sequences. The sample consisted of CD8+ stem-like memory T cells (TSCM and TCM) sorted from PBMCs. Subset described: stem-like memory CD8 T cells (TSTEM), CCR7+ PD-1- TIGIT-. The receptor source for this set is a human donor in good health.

The CDR3 here is CAVGTGYYGYTF. The chain uses TRBV27 and TRBJ1-2; the D gene TCRdb calls, TRBD1, cannot be checked with no DNA. Germline assignment: CDR1 MNHEY and CDR2 SMNVEV (reference sequence). The CDR3 has 12 residues.

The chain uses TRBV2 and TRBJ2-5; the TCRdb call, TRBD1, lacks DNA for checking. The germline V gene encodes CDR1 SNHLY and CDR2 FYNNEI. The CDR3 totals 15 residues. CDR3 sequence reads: CASSVGGLYKETQYF.

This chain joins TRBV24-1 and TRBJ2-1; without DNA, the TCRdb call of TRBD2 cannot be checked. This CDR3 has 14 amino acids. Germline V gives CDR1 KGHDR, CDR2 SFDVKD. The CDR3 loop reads CATSGSVSGNEQFF.

This chain's CDR3 is CASTLAGVTGELFF. This chain joins TRBV10-2 and TRBJ2-2; checking the TCRdb D call of TRBD2 is not possible without DNA. The CDR3 runs 14 residues. Germline lookup yields CDR1 WSHSY and CDR2 SAAADI.

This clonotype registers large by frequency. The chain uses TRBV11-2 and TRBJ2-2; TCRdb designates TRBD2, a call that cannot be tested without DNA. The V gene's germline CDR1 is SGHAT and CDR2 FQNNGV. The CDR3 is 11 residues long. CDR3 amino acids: CAIGETGELFF.